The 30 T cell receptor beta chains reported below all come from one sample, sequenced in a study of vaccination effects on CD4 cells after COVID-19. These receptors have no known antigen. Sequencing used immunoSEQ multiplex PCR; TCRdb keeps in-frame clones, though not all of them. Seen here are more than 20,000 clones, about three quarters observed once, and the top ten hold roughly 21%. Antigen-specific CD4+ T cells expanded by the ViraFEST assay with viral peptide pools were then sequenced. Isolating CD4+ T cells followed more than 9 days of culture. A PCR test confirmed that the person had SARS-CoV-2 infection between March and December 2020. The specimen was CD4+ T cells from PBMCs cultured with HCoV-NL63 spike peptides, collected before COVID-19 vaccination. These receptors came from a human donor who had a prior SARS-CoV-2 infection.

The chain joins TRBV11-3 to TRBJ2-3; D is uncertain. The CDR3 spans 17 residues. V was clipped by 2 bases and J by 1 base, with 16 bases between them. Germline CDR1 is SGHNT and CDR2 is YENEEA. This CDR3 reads CASSLRRNSDRTDTQYF. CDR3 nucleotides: TGTGCCAGCAGCTTAAGGCGAAACTCCGACCGCACAGATACGCAGTATTTT. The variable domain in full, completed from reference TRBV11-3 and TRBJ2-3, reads EAGVVQSPRYKIIEKKQPVAFWCNPISGHNTLYWYLQNLGQGPELLIRYENEEAVDDSQLPKDRFSAERLKGVDSTLKIQPAELGDSAVYLCASSLRRNSDRTDTQYFGPGTRLTVL.

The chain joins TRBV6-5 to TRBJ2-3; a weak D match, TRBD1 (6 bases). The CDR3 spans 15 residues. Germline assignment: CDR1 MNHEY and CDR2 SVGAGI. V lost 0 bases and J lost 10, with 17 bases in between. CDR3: CASSYSGHLSAPQYF. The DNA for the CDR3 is TGTGCCAGCAGTTACTCGGGACACCTAAGCGCGCCGCAGTATTTT.

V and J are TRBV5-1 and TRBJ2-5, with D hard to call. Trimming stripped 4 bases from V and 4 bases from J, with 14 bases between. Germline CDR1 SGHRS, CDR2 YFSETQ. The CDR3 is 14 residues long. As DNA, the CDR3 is TGCGCCAGCAGCCCTAACACCCCGGGAGAGACCCAGTACTTC. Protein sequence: CASSPNTPGETQYF.

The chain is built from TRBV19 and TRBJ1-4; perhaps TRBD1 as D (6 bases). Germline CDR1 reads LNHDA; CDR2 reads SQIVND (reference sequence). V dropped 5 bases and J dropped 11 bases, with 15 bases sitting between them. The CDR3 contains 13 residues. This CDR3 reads CASSPTTTGKLFF. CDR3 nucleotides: TGTGCCAGTAGTCCAACAACTACAGGGAAACTGTTTTTT. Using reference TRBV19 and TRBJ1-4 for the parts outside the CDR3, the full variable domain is DGGITQSPKYLFRKEGQNVTLSCEQNLNHDAMYWYRQDPGQGLRLIYYSQIVNDFQKGDIAEGYSVSREKKESFPLTVTSAQKNPTAFYLCASSPTTTGKLFFGSGTQLSVL.

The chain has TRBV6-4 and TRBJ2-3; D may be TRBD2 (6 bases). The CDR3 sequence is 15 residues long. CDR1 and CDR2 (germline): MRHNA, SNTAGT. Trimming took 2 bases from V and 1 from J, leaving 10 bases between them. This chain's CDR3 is CASSDAGPRTDTQYF. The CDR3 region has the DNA TGTGCCAGCAGTGACGCGGGGCCCCGCACAGATACGCAGTATTTT.

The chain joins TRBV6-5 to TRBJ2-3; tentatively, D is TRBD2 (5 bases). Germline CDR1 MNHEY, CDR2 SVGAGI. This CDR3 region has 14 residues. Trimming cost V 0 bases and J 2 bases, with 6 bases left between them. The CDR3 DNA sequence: TGTGCCAGCAGTTACTCGCGGGCCACAGATACGCAGTATTTT. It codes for CASSYSRATDTQYF.

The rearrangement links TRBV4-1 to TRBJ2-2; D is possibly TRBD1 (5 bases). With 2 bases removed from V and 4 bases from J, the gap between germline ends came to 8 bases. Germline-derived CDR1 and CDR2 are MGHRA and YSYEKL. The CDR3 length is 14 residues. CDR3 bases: TGCGCCAGCAGCCAAATCCAGGGCACCGGGGAGCTGTTTTTT. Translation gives CASSQIQGTGELFF.

The CDR3 DNA sequence: TGTGCCAGCAGTTACCTAGCGTTCGAGCAGTTCTTC. This encodes CASSYLAFEQFF. J is TRBJ2-1 and V is TRBV6-2 or TRBV6-3, with D perhaps TRBD2 (6 bases). Germline V CDR1 and CDR2: MNHEY, SVGEGT. V gave up 2 bases and J gave up 10 bases, with 9 bases separating them. CDR3 size: 12 residues.

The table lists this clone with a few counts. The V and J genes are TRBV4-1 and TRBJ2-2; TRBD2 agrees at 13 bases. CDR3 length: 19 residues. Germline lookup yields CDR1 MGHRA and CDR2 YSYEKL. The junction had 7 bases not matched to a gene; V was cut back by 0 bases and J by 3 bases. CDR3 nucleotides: TGCGCCAGCAGCCAAGAACGACTAGCGGGGGGTAAACACACCGGGGAGCTGTTTTTT. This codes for CASSQERLAGGKHTGELFF.

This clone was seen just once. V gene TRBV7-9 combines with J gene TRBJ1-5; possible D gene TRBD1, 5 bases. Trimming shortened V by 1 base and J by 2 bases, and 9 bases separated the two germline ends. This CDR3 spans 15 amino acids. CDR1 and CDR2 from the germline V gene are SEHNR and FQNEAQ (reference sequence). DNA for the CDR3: TGTGCCAGCAGCTTAGGGGACGCGGGCAATCAGCCCCAGCATTTT. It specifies CASSLGDAGNQPQHF.

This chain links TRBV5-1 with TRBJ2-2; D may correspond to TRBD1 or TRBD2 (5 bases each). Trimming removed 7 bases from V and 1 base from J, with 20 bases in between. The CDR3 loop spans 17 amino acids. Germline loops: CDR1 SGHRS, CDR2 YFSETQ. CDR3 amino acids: CASRRLLGTENTGELFF. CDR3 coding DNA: TGCGCCAGCCGCCGCCTCCTCGGGACGGAGAACACCGGGGAGCTGTTTTTT.

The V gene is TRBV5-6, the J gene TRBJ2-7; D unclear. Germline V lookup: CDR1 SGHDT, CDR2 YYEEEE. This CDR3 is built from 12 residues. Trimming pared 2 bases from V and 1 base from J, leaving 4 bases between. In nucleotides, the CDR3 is TGTGCCAGCAGCTTTACGTCCTACGAGCAGTACTTC. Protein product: CASSFTSYEQYF.

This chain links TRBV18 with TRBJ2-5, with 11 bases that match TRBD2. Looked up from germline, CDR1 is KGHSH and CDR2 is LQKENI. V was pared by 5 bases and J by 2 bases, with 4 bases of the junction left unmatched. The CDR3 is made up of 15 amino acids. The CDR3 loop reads CASSTGLAEQETQYF. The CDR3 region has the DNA TGTGCCAGCTCAACGGGACTAGCGGAACAAGAGACCCAGTACTTC.

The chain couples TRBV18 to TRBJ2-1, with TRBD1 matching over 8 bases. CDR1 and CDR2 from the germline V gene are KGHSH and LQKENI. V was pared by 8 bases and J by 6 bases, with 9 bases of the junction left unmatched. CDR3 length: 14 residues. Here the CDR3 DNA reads TGTGCCAGCGGCTGGGGGACAGGCCCCAATGAGCAGTTCTTC. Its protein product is CASGWGTGPNEQFF.

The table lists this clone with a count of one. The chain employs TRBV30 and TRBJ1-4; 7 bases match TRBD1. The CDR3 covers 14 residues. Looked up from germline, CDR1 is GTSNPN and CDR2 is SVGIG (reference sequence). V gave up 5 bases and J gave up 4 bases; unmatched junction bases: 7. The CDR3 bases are TGTGCCTGGGGACCGGGACAGATTAATGAAAAACTGTTTTTT. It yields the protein CAWGPGQINEKLFF.

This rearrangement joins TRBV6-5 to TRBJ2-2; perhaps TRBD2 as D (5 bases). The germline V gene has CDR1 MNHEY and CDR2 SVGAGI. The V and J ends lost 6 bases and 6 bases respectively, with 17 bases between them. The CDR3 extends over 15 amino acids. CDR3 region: CASSPPGVGAGELFF. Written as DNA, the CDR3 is TGTGCCAGCAGCCCCCCCGGGGTCGGCGCCGGGGAGCTGTTTTTT.

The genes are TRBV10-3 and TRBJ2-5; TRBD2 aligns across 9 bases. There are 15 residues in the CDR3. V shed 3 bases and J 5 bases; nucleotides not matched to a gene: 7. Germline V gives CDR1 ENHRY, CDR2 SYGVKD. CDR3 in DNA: TGTGCCATCAGTGACGGGCGGGGGGGCCGCGAGACCCAGTACTTC. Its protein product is CAISDGRGGRETQYF.

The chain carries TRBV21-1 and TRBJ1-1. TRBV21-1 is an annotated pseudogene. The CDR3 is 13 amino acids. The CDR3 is CASSRREDTEAFF. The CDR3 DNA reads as TGTGCCAGCAGCAGGCGGGAAGACACTGAAGCTTTCTTT.

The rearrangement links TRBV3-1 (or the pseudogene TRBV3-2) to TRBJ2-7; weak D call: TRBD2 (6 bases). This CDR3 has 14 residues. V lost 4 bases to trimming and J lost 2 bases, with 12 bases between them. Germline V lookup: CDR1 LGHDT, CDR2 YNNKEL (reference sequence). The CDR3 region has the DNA TGTGCCAGCAGCCGTACCGGGACTCCCTACGAGCAGTACTTC. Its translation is CASSRTGTPYEQYF.

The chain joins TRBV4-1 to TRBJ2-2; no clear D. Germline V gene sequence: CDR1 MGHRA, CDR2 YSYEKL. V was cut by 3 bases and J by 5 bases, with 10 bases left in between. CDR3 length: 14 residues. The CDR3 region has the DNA TGCGCCAGCAGCCATGTACTATGGACCGGGGAGCTGTTTTTT. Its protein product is CASSHVLWTGELFF.

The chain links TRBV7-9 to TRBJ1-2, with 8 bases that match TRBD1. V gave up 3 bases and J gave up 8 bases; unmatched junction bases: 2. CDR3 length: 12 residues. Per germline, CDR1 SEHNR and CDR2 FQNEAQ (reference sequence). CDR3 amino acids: CASSLTGEGYTF. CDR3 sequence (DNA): TGTGCCAGCAGCTTGACAGGGGAAGGCTACACCTTC.

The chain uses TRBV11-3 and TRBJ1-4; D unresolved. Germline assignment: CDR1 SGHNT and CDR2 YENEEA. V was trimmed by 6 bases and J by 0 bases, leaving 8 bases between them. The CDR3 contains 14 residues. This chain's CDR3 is CASRKSATNEKLFF. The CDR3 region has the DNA TGTGCCAGCAGAAAATCGGCAACTAATGAAAAACTGTTTTTT.

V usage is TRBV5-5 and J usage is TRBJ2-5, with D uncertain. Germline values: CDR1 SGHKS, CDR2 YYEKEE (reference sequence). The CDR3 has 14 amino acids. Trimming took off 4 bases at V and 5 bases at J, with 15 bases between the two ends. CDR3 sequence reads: CASSTQAVAETQYF. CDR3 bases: TGTGCCAGCAGCACACAAGCAGTAGCTGAGACCCAGTACTTC.

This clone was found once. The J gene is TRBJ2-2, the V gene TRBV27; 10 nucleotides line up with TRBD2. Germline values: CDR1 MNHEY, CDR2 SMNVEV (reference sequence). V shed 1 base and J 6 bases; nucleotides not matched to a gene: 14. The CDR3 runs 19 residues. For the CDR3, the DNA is TGTGCCAGCAGTTTATTTGGCTTAGCGGGGGGCCTAAGGGCCGGGGAGCTGTTTTTT. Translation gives CASSLFGLAGGLRAGELFF.

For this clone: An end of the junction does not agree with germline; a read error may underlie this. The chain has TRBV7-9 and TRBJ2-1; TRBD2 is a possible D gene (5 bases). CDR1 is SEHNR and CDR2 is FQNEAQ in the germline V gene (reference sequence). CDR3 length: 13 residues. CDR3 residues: CASSLGVGVEEFF. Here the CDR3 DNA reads TGTGCCAGCAGCTTAGGGGTCGGGGTTGAGGAGTTCTTC.

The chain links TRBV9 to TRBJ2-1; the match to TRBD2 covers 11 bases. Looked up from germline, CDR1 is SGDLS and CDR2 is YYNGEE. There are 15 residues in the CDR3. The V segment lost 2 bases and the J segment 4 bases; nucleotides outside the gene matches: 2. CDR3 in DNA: TGTGCCAGCAGCGTGACTAGCGGGATGTACAATGAGCAGTTCTTC. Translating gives CASSVTSGMYNEQFF.

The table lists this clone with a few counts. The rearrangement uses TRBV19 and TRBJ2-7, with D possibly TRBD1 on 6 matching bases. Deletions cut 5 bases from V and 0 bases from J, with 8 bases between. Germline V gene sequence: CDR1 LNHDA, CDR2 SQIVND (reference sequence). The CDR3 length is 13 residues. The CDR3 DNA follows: TGTGCCAGTAGTGCAGGGGTCTCCTACGAGCAGTACTTC. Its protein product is CASSAGVSYEQYF. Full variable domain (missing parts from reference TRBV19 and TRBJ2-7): DGGITQSPKYLFRKEGQNVTLSCEQNLNHDAMYWYRQDPGQGLRLIYYSQIVNDFQKGDIAEGYSVSREKKESFPLTVTSAQKNPTAFYLCASSAGVSYEQYFGPGTRLTVT.

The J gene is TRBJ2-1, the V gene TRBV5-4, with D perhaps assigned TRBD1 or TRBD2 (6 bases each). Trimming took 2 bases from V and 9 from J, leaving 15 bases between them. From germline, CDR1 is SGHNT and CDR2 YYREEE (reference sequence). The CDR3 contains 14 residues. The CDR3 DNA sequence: TGTGCCAGCAGCTTCTACGGGGGCTCAAGTGAGCAGTTCTTC. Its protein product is CASSFYGGSSEQFF. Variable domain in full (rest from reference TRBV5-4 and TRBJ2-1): ETGVTQSPTHLIKTRGQQVTLRCSSQSGHNTVSWYQQALGQGPQFIFQYYREEENGRGNFPPRFSGLQFPNYSSELNVNALELDDSALYLCASSFYGGSSEQFFGPGTRLTVL.

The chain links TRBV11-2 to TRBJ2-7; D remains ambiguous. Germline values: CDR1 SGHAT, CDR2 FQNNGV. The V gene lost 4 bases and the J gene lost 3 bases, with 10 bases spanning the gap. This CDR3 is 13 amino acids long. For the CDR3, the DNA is TGTGCCAGCAGCTATTCGACGGGCTACGAGCAGTACTTC. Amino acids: CASSYSTGYEQYF.

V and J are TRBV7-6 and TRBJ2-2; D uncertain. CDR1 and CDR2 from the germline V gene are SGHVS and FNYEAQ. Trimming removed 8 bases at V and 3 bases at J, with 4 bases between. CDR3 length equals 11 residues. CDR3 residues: CASPDTGELFF. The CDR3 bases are TGTGCCAGCCCTGACACCGGGGAGCTGTTTTTT.